This is a list of T cell receptor beta chains from one sample in a study of T-cell memory formation after mild COVID-19. TCRdb recomputed calls from the 5' RACE reads with MiXCR, one row per CDR3 protein. The profile shows roughly 320,000 distinct CDR3 sequences, around 28% of them singletons. Sequencing used PBMCs or a T cell subset sorted from them (not recorded which). These receptors came from an adult woman who had mild COVID-19 (a few samples of this study predate the infection). Cell type and time point are not known. Each CDR3 is given with its conserved first and last residue. The order of the fields is J gene, clone size, V gene, D gene, CDR3 protein, CDR3 DNA. D genes are given only for firm matches. The size field is filled for only some rows; it gives once, few, many or a size class.

TRBJ2-3	-	TRBV6-6	-	CASSYSAADTQYF	TGTGCCAGCAGTTACTCAGCCGCAGATACGCAGTATTTT
TRBJ2-7	-	TRBV6-5	-	CASSFLTGEQYF	TGTGCCAGCAGCTTTCTGACTGGAGAGCAGTACTTC
TRBJ2-4	-	TRBV25-1	TRBD1	CASSESGGWDKNIQYF	TGTGCCAGCAGTGAATCAGGGGGATGGGACAAAAACATTCAGTACTTC
TRBJ2-2	-	TRBV3-1	-	CASSQGSYGGELFF	TGTGCCAGCAGCCAAGGGTCGTATGGCGGGGAGCTGTTTTTT
TRBJ2-3	-	TRBV6-5	TRBD2	CASSYSGGGTKSFTDTQYF	TGTGCCAGCAGTTACTCGGGTGGAGGGACTAAGTCGTTCACAGATACGCAGTATTTT
TRBJ1-1	few	TRBV9	-	CASSVAPGTMNTEAFF	TGTGCCAGCAGCGTAGCCCCGGGGACTATGAACACTGAAGCTTTCTTT
TRBJ2-7	-	TRBV5-4	-	CASSLATGRADEQYF	TGTGCCAGCAGCTTGGCCACAGGAAGGGCCGACGAGCAGTACTTC
TRBJ2-2	few	TRBV7-9	-	CASSFGRERSGELFF	TGTGCCAGCAGCTTTGGACGGGAGAGGAGCGGGGAGCTGTTTTTT
TRBJ2-1	few	TRBV19	-	CASRYSIVEGVKQFF	TGTGCCAGTAGATATTCAATTGTGGAGGGGGTCAAGCAGTTCTTC
TRBJ1-1	few	TRBV30	-	CAWSVDPNTEAFF	TGTGCCTGGAGTGTAGACCCGAACACTGAAGCTTTCTTT
TRBJ2-2	-	TRBV5-1	-	CASSLDARNTGELFF	TGCGCCAGCAGCTTGGATGCCAGAAACACCGGGGAGCTGTTTTTT
TRBJ2-5	-	TRBV15	-	CATSRDRASMETQYF	TGTGCCACCAGCAGAGATAGGGCTAGTATGGAGACCCAGTACTTC
TRBJ2-1	many	TRBV7-8	TRBD2	CASSLSPSGRAVNEQFF	TGTGCCAGCAGCTTGAGCCCTAGCGGGAGGGCCGTGAATGAGCAGTTCTTC
TRBJ1-1	-	TRBV7-6	TRBD1	CASSSAPGQGQWRNTEAFF	TGTGCCAGCAGCTCTGCACCGGGACAGGGGCAATGGCGGAACACTGAAGCTTTCTTT
TRBJ2-3	-	TRBV12-3/TRBV12-4	TRBD1	CASSPGQGVTDTQYF	TGTGCCAGCAGTCCGGGACAGGGGGTAACAGATACGCAGTATTTT
TRBJ2-7	-	TRBV5-5	TRBD1	CASSAFGTGVEQYF	TGTGCCAGCAGCGCATTCGGGACAGGGGTCGAGCAGTACTTC
TRBJ2-2	-	TRBV15	TRBD2	CATSRERGTSDTGELFF	TGTGCCACCAGCAGAGAAAGGGGGACTAGCGACACCGGGGAGCTGTTTTTT
TRBJ2-2	-	TRBV3-1	-	CASSQDLIGELFF	TGTGCCAGCAGCCAAGATTTGATCGGGGAGCTGTTTTTT
TRBJ2-3	-	TRBV6-6	-	CASRRDRPDTQYF	TGTGCCAGCAGGCGGGACCGCCCAGATACGCAGTATTTT
TRBJ2-5	few	TRBV7-9	-	CASSSSGMALLLETQYF	TGTGCCAGCAGCTCGTCAGGGATGGCTCTTTTGTTGGAGACCCAGTACTTC
TRBJ2-7	few	TRBV12-3/TRBV12-4	TRBD2	CASTLGGEQYF	TGTGCCAGCACCTTGGGGGGGGAGCAGTACTTC
TRBJ1-2	-	TRBV5-1	TRBD1	CASSPDFRQGNYGYTF	TGCGCCAGCAGCCCCGACTTCAGACAGGGCAACTATGGCTACACCTTC
TRBJ1-3	few	TRBV5-4	-	CASSLMPGSGNTIYF	TGTGCCAGCAGCCTCATGCCAGGGAGTGGAAACACCATATATTTT
TRBJ2-3	-	TRBV6-6	-	CASSYSTVTDTQYF	TGTGCCAGCAGTTACTCGACAGTCACAGATACGCAGTATTTT
TRBJ2-5	-	TRBV20-1	TRBD2	CSATGTSGIHQETQYF	TGCAGTGCAACCGGGACTAGCGGGATACACCAAGAGACCCAGTACTTC
TRBJ2-1	few	TRBV3-1	TRBD1	CASSQGQGEQFF	TGTGCCAGCAGCCAAGGACAGGGTGAGCAGTTCTTC
TRBJ2-2	-	TRBV7-9	-	CASSSLMGSGELFF	TGTGCCAGCAGCTCCTTAATGGGGTCCGGGGAGCTGTTTTTT
TRBJ2-7	-	TRBV7-9	TRBD1	CASSLAPGQGAYEQYF	TGTGCCAGCAGCTTAGCACCGGGACAGGGGGCTTACGAGCAGTACTTC
TRBJ2-5	few	TRBV12-3/TRBV12-4	TRBD2	CASSSLGSGMGETQYF	TGTGCCAGCAGTTCCCTGGGGAGCGGGATGGGAGAGACCCAGTACTTC
TRBJ2-1	few	TRBV6-5	TRBD2	CASLPGAGGPHEQFF	TGTGCCAGCTTGCCTGGGGCGGGAGGGCCCCATGAGCAGTTCTTC
TRBJ2-2	-	TRBV7-9	-	CASSLVGRANTGELFF	TGTGCCAGCAGCTTAGTGGGCAGGGCGAACACCGGGGAGCTGTTTTTT
TRBJ1-1	-	TRBV5-1	-	CASSFAANTEAFF	TGCGCCAGCAGCTTTGCAGCGAACACTGAAGCTTTCTTT
TRBJ2-3	many	TRBV6-1	TRBD2	CASNTFGTSVYF	TGTGCCAGCAACACCTTCGGGACTAGCGTTTATTTT
TRBJ2-3	-	TRBV7-2	TRBD2	CASSLAGTSVTDTQYF	TGTGCCAGCAGCTTAGCCGGGACTAGCGTCACAGATACGCAGTATTTT
TRBJ2-2	-	TRBV3-1	-	CASSREGFAGELFF	TGTGCCAGCAGCCGGGAAGGGTTCGCCGGGGAGCTGTTTTTT
TRBJ2-3	-	TRBV7-2	-	CASSLRQSTDTQYF	TGTGCCAGCAGCCTCCGACAAAGCACAGATACGCAGTATTTT
TRBJ2-1	few	TRBV5-5	TRBD2	CASSPTLAGPSYNEQFF	TGTGCCAGCAGCCCTACTTTAGCGGGGCCCTCCTACAATGAGCAGTTCTTC
TRBJ1-1	-	TRBV20-1	-	CSAQNRARTEAFF	TGCAGTGCCCAAAACAGGGCAAGGACTGAAGCTTTCTTT
TRBJ1-4	-	TRBV18	-	CASTEWGSSGITNEKLFF	TGTGCCAGCACCGAATGGGGTTCATCGGGGATCACTAATGAAAAACTGTTTTTT
TRBJ1-3	-	TRBV2	-	CASSGPGDQGNTIYF	TGTGCCAGCAGTGGTCCAGGGGATCAAGGAAACACCATATATTTT
TRBJ1-1	few	TRBV12-3/TRBV12-4	-	CASRTEGGTEAFF	TGTGCCAGCAGGACCGAGGGGGGCACTGAAGCTTTCTTT